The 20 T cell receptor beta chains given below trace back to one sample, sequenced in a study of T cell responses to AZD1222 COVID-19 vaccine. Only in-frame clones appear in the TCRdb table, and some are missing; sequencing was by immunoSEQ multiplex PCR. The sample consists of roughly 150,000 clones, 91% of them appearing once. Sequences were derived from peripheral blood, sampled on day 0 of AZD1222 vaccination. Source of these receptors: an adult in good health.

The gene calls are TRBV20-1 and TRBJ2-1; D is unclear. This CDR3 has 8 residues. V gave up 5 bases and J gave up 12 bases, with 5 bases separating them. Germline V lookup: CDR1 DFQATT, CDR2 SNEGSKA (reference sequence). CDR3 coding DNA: TGCAGTGCTGCCGGGCAGTTCTTC. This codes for CSAAGQFF.

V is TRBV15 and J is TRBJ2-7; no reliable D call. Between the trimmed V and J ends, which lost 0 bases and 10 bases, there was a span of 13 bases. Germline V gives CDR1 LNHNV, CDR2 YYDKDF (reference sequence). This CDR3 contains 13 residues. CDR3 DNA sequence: TGTGCCACCAGCAGAGATCCCGGAGATCGCCAGTACTTC. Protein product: CATSRDPGDRQYF.

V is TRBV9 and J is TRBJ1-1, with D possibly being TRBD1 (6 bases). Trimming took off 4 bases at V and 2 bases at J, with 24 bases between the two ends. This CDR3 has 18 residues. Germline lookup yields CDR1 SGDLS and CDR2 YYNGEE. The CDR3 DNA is TGTGCCAGCAGCTTAACCCAGGGGACCTCGCTATTTAACACTGAAGCTTTCTTT. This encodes CASSLTQGTSLFNTEAFF.

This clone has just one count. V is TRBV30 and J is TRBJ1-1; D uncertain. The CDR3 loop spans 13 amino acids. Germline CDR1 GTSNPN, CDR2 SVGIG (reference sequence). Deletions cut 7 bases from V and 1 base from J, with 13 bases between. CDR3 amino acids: CALTINRNTEAFF. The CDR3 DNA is TGTGCCTTAACGATCAATAGGAACACTGAAGCTTTCTTT.

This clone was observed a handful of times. The CDR3 nucleotides read TGTGCCAGCAGTTTATCGGCGATTAGTACGAACACTGAAGCTTTCTTT. It codes for CASSLSAISTNTEAFF. V gene TRBV27 combines with J gene TRBJ1-1; D unclear. The CDR3 runs 16 residues. Germline CDR1 MNHEY, CDR2 SMNVEV (reference sequence). V was clipped by 0 bases and J by 1 base, with 12 bases between them.

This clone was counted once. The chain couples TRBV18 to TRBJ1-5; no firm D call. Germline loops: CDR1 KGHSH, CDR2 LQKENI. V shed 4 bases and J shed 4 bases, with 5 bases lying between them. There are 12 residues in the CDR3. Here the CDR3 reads CASSLTNQPQHF. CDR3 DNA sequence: TGTGCCAGCTCACTCACTAATCAGCCCCAGCATTTT.

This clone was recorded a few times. Here the CDR3 DNA reads TGTGCCAGCAGCTTAGATTATAGCCCAGGGCTGAACACTGAAGCTTTCTTT. Its translation: CASSLDYSPGLNTEAFF. The J gene is TRBJ1-1, the V gene TRBV11-2; D is possibly TRBD1 (5 bases). Germline V gene lookup returns CDR1 SGHAT and CDR2 FQNNGV. There are 17 residues in the CDR3. Trimming left V 0 bases short and J 0 bases short, with 14 bases between.

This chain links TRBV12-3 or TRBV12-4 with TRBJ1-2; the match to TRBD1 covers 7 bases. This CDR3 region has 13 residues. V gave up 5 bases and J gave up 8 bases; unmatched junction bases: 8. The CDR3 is CASSRAQGEGYTF. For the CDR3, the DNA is TGTGCCAGCAGTAGGGCTCAGGGGGAGGGCTACACCTTC.

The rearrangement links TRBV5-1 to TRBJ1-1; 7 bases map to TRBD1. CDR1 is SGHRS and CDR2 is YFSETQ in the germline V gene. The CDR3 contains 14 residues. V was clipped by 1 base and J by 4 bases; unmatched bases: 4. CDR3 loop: CASSLTGVGTEAFF. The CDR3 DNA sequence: TGCGCCAGCAGCTTGACAGGGGTGGGCACTGAAGCTTTCTTT.

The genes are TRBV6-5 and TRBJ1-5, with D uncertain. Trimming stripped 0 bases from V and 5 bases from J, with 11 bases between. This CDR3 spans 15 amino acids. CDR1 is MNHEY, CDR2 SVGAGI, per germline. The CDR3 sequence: CASSYSNSRDQPQHF. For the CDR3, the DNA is TGTGCCAGCAGTTACTCGAATTCGAGGGATCAGCCCCAGCATTTT.

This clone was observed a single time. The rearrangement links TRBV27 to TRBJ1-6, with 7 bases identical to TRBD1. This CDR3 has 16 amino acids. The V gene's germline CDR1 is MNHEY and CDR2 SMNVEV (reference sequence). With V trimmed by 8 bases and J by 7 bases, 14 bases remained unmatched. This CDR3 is CASAIRDSGANSPLHF. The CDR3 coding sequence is TGTGCCAGCGCGATCCGGGACAGCGGAGCAAATTCACCCCTCCACTTT.

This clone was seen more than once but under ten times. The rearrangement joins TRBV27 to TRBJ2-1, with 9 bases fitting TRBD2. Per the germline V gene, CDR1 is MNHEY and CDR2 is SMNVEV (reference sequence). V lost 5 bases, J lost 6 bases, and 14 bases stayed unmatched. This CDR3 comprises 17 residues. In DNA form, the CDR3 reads TGTGCCAGCAGTGAGCGAGTGGGACTAGCAGGAACCAATGAGCAGTTCTTC. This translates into CASSERVGLAGTNEQFF.

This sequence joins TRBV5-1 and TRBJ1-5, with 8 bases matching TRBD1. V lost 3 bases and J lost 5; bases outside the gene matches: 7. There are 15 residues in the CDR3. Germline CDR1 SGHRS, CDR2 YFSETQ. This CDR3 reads CASSSGQGSYQPQHF. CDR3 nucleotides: TGCGCCAGCAGCTCTGGACAGGGATCCTATCAGCCCCAGCATTTT.

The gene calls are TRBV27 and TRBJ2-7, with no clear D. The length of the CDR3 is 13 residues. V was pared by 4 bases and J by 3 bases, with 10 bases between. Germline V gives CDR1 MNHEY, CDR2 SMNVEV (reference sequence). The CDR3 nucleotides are TGTGCCAGCAGTTATGGGGAACTCTACGAGCAGTACTTC. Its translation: CASSYGELYEQYF.

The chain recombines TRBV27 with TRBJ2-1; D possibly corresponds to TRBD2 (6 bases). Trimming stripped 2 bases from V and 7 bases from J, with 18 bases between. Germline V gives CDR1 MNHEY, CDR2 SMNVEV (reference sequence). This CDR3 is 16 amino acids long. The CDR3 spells CASSLRPGLVINEQFF. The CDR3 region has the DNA TGTGCCAGCAGTTTACGTCCGGGACTGGTAATAAATGAGCAGTTCTTC.

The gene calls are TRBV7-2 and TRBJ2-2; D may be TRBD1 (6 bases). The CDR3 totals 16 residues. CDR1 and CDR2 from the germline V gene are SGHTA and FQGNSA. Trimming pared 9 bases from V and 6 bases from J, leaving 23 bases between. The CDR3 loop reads CASHPGASERSGELFF. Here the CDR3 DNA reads TGTGCCAGTCACCCAGGGGCGAGCGAACGATCCGGGGAGCTGTTTTTT.

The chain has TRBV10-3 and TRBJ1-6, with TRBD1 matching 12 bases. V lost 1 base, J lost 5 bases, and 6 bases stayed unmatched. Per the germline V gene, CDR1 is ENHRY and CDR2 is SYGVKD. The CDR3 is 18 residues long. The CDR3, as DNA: TGTGCCATCAGTGAGTTAGGGACAGGGGGCCTCGATAATTCACCCCTCCACTTT. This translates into CAISELGTGGLDNSPLHF.

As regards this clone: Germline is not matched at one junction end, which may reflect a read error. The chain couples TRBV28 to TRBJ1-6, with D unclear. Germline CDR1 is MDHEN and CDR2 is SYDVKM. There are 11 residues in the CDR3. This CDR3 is CASSSRRSPVF. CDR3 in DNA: TGTGCCAGCAGTAGCCGCCGATCCCCTGTCTTT.

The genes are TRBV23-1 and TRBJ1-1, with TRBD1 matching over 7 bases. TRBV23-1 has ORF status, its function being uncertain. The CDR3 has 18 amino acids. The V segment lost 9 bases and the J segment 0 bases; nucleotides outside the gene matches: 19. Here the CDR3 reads CARHRRSGTVPLNTEAFF. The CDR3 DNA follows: TGCGCCAGACACCGCCGCTCCGGGACAGTTCCCTTGAACACTGAAGCTTTCTTT.

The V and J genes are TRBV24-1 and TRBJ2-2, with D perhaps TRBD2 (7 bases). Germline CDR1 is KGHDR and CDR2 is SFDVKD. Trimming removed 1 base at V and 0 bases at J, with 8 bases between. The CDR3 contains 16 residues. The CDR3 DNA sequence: TGTGCCACCAGTGATTTAGGGGGGGCGAACACCGGGGAGCTGTTTTTT. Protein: CATSDLGGANTGELFF.